These 8 T cell receptor beta chains share one sample of origin, sequenced in a study of blood T cell repertoires in COVID-19. The protocol was immunoSEQ multiplex PCR, while the TCRdb copy is restricted to in-frame clones and leaves out a portion. There are approximately 80,000 clones in the sample; 70% to 90% occur only once, and 9.6% lies in the top ten. The specimen sequenced was peripheral blood. The receptors were gathered from a man aged 45-60 years with COVID-19, enrolled during active disease.

This clone appeared a single time. The chain joins TRBV18 to TRBJ1-4, with TRBD1 matching 8 bases. Germline CDR1 KGHSH, CDR2 LQKENI. Trimming took 3 bases from V and 8 from J; bases not matched to a gene: 11. The length of the CDR3 is 16 residues. The CDR3 here is CASSPRDRGLSEKLFF. CDR3 DNA: TGTGCCAGCTCACCGCGCGACAGGGGACTTTCGGAAAAACTGTTTTTT.

This sequence joins TRBV7-2 and TRBJ2-1, with 10 bases that match TRBD1. The CDR3 has 14 amino acids. Germline V gene lookup returns CDR1 SGHTA and CDR2 FQGNSA. The J segment lost 5 bases and the V segment lost 3 bases, leaving 1 base of the junction unmatched. The CDR3 sequence: CASSLDRGNNEQFF. The CDR3 DNA is TGTGCCAGCAGCTTGGACAGGGGGAACAATGAGCAGTTCTTC.

V gene TRBV5-4 combines with J gene TRBJ2-1, with a tentative D call TRBD2 (5 bases). Looked up from germline, CDR1 is SGHNT and CDR2 is YYREEE (reference sequence). The V and J ends lost 6 bases and 4 bases respectively, with 14 bases between them. This CDR3 region has 14 residues. CDR3 DNA sequence: TGTGCCAGCACCGTTCCGGGGTCTTACAATGAGCAGTTCTTC. Residues: CASTVPGSYNEQFF. Complete variable domain (other parts from reference TRBV5-4 and TRBJ2-1): ETGVTQSPTHLIKTRGQQVTLRCSSQSGHNTVSWYQQALGQGPQFIFQYYREEENGRGNFPPRFSGLQFPNYSSELNVNALELDDSALYLCASTVPGSYNEQFFGPGTRLTVL.

V and J are TRBV9 and TRBJ2-3, with D perhaps matching TRBD2 (6 bases). V lost 6 bases and J 0 bases, leaving 20 bases between the germline ends. Germline lookup yields CDR1 SGDLS and CDR2 YYNGEE. This CDR3 contains 17 residues. CDR3 DNA: TGTGCCAGCAATCTTTCTCCGGGGGAGCCTAGCACAGATACGCAGTATTTT. Protein: CASNLSPGEPSTDTQYF.

This clone was counted a few times. The chain joins TRBV5-1 to TRBJ2-7; 7 bases line up with TRBD1. The germline CDR1 and CDR2 sequences are SGHRS and YFSETQ. With 3 bases clipped from V and 0 bases from J, the junction kept 6 bases outside the gene matches. There are 15 residues in the CDR3. The CDR3 bases are TGCGCCAGCAGCTCCACAGGGGATAGCTCCTACGAGCAGTACTTC. It encodes CASSSTGDSSYEQYF.

The chain employs TRBV5-1 and TRBJ2-7, with D perhaps matching TRBD1 (5 bases). The CDR3 has 14 residues. The ends were cut back, 5 bases at V and 0 bases at J, with 12 bases in the middle. The germline V gene encodes CDR1 SGHRS and CDR2 YFSETQ. The CDR3 loop is CASRGQPSSYEQYF. For the CDR3, the DNA is TGCGCCAGCAGGGGGCAGCCGTCCTCCTACGAGCAGTACTTC.

The V gene is TRBV5-1, the J gene TRBJ2-3, with D perhaps matching TRBD2 (5 bases). CDR3 length: 15 residues. V was cut by 0 bases and J by 0 bases, with 8 bases left in between. Germline loops: CDR1 SGHRS, CDR2 YFSETQ. In nucleotides, the CDR3 is TGCGCCAGCAGCTTGGTTGGCGGGAGCACAGATACGCAGTATTTT. Amino acids: CASSLVGGSTDTQYF.

The chain uses TRBV3-1 (or the pseudogene TRBV3-2) and TRBJ2-7; TRBD1 might be the D (6 bases). V shed 2 bases and J shed 6 bases, with 11 bases lying between them. The CDR3 runs 13 residues. The V gene's germline CDR1 is LGHDT and CDR2 YNNKEL (reference sequence). For the CDR3, the DNA is TGTGCCAGCAGCCAATCAGGGGCCAGCGAGCAGTACTTC. Translating gives CASSQSGASEQYF.